Listed below are T cell receptor beta chains from one sample, sequenced in a study of blood T cell repertoires in COVID-19. Generated by immunoSEQ multiplex PCR, the TCRdb table keeps only in-frame clones and is missing some. The sample lists approximately 220,000 clones, 83% occurring once. Sequencing used PBMCs or T cells enriched from blood (not recorded which). The receptors were sampled from a woman between 50 and 59 years old who had been exposed to COVID-19. The CDR3 runs from the conserved cysteine through the conserved F or W.

len | v_gene | CDR3aa
16 | TRBV7-3 | CASSPGGPLMNTEAFF
15 | TRBV7-6 | CASSLAPRAGEKLFF
15 | TRBV11-2 | CASSLGSEALETQYF
17 | TRBV24-1 | CATSDPTSGGAGGTQYF
15 | TRBV5-5 | CASSVGTVNTGELFF
12 | TRBV6-2/TRBV6-3 | CASSQGTGELFF
15 | TRBV2 | CASSVGSSYNSPLHF
14 | TRBV27 | CASSLGGPGQPQHF
16 | TRBV27 | CASTSGQRINSGELFF
12 | TRBV30 | CAWSTSHYEQYF
18 | TRBV28 | CASSFALATQDSNQPQHF
12 | TRBV19 | CASSTGRSPLHF
16 | TRBV15 | CATSRTRQGNTGELFF
16 | TRBV19 | CATSIGASIRNTEAFF
15 | TRBV19 | CASSIDSTGYSPLHF
13 | TRBV12-3/TRBV12-4 | CASSLTGQGRNTF
18 | TRBV15 | CATSRTEIMGSPALKAFF
11 | TRBV12-3/TRBV12-4 | CASSQRQGYTF
16 | TRBV5-4 | CASSQGQGSYTDTQYF
13 | TRBV5-6 | CASSLLEGVRAFF
14 | TRBV7-2 | CASSTQSGGYEQYF
14 | TRBV10-1 | CASSESIWTTEAFF
15 | TRBV19 | CASSMGKSGNQPQHF
13 | TRBV3-1/TRBV3-2 | CASSQGRGTEAFF
16 | TRBV19 | CASSIDRSPYNSPLHF
13 | TRBV5-4 | CASSEDRNTEAFF
12 | TRBV3-1/TRBV3-2 | CASSIDRGKLFF
12 | TRBV14 | CASSQARNTIYF
15 | TRBV2 | CASSAETGVKETQYF
14 | TRBV5-1 | CASSLEASGNEQFF
15 | TRBV4-3 | CASSQDEASTDTQYF
17 | TRBV7-8 | CASSMRTSGGAAREQFF
14 | TRBV10-1 | CASSGGQGASGYTF
13 | TRBV4-1 | CASSPQGSYGYTF
14 | TRBV5-1 | CASSLNGGVDTQYF
13 | TRBV4-1 | CASRQGSVTEAFF
16 | TRBV24-1 | CATSDSDTLSYYGYTF
13 | TRBV6-6 | CASSYGGSYEQYF
15 | TRBV7-2 | CASSLGSGGSYEQYF
14 | TRBV5-4 | CASSPDLGVRGYTF
14 | TRBV5-1 | CASSLNTYGTEAFF
15 | TRBV19 | CASSKGQVTYNEQFF
13 | TRBV18 | CASSYYQGTEAFF
14 | TRBV28 | CASSPLRRSTEAFF
13 | TRBV2 | CASEGGPGNEQFF
14 | TRBV6-5 | CASRDPGQGEGYTF
15 | TRBV19 | CASSIGPGHRETQYF
11 | TRBV29-1 | CSVVAGGGYTF
18 | TRBV11-2 | CASRLRGRDDGRNSPLHF
16 | TRBV5-1 | CASSSAGTGSYYGYTF